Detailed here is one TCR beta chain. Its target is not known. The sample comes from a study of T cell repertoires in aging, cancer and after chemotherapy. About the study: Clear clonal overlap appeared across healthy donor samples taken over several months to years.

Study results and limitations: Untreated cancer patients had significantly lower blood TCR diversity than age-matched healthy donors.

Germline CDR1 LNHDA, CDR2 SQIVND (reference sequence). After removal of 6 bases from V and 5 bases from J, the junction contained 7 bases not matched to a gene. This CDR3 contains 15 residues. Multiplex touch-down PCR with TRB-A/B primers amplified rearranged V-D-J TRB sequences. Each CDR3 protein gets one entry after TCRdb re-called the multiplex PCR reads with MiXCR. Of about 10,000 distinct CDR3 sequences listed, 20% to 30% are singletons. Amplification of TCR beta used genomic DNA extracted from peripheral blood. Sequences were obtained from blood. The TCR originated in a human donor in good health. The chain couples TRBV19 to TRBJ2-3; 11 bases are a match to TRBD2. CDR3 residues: CASRLLAGEGDTQYF. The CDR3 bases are TGTGCCAGTAGACTACTAGCGGGGGAGGGAGATACGCAGTATTTT.